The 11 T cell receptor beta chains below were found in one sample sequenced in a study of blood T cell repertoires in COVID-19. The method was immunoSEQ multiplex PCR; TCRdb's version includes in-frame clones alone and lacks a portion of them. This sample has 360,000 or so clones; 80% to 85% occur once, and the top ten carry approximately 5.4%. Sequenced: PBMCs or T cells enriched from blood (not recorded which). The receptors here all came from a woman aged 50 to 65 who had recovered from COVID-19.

CDR3 region: CAWVLVAGNEQFF. CDR3 bases: TGTGCCTGGGTCCTAGTAGCGGGTAATGAGCAGTTCTTC. This chain connects TRBV30 to TRBJ2-1, with TRBD2 identical over 7 bases. The CDR3 has 13 residues. Trimming removed 5 bases from V and 7 bases from J; junction bases left unmatched: 8. CDR1 and CDR2 (germline): GTSNPN, SVGIG (reference sequence).

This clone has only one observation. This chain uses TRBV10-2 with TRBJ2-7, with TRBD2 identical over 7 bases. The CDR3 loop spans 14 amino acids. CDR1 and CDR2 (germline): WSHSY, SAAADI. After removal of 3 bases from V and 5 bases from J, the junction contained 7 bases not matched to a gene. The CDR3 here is CASSEPGLHHEQYF. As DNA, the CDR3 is TGCGCCAGCAGTGAACCGGGACTACACCACGAGCAGTACTTC.

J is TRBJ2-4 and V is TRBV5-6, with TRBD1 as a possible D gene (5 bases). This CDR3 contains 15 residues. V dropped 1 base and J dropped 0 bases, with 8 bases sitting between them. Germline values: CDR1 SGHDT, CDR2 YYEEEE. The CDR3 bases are TGTGCCAGCAGCTTGAATACAGGAGCCAAAAACATTCAGTACTTC. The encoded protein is CASSLNTGAKNIQYF.

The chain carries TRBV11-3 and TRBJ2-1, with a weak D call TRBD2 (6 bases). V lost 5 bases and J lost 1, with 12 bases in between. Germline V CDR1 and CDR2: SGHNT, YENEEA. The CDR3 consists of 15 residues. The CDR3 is CASSQEGRSYNEQFF. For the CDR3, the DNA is TGTGCCAGCAGCCAGGAGGGCCGGTCCTACAATGAGCAGTTCTTC. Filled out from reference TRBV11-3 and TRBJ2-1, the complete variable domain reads EAGVVQSPRYKIIEKKQPVAFWCNPISGHNTLYWYLQNLGQGPELLIRYENEEAVDDSQLPKDRFSAERLKGVDSTLKIQPAELGDSAVYLCASSQEGRSYNEQFFGPGTRLTVL.

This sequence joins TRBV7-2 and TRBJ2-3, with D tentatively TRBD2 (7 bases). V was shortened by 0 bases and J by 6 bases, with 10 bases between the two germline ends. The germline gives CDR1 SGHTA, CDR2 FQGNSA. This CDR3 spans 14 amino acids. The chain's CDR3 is CASSLAGGRDTQYF. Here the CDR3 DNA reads TGTGCCAGCAGCTTAGCGGGGGGGCGGGATACGCAGTATTTT.

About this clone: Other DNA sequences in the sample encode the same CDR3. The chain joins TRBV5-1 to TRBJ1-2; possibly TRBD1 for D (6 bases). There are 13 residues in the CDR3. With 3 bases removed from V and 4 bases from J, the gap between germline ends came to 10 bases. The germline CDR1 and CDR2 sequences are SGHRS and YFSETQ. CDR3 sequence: CASSSDSSYGYTF. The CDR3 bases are TGCGCCAGCAGCTCGGACAGCAGCTATGGCTACACCTTC.

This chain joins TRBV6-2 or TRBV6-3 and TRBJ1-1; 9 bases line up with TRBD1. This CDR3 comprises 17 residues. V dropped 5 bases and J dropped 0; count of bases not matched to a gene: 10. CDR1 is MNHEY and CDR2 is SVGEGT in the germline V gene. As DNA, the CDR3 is TGTGCCAGCAGTCGTCCGGGACAGGGTTTTATGAACACTGAAGCTTTCTTT. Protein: CASSRPGQGFMNTEAFF.

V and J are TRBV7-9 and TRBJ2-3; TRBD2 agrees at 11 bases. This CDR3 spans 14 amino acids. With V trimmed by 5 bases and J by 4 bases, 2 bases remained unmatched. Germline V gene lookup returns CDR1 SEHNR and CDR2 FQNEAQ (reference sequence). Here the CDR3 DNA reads TGTGCCAGCAGCCAACTAGCGGGAGCAGATACGCAGTATTTT. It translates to CASSQLAGADTQYF.

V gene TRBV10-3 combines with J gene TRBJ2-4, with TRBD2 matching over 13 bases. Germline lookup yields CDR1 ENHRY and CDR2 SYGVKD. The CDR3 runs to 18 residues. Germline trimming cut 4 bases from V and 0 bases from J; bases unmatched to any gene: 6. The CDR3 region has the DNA TGTGCCATCAGTGGAGGGACTAGCGGGGCACTAGCCAAAAACATTCAGTACTTC. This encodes CAISGGTSGALAKNIQYF.

The CDR3 protein is CASSPSPSGGAGSYNEQFF. The CDR3 coding sequence is TGTGCCAGCAGTCCCTCGCCCAGCGGGGGGGCGGGGTCCTACAATGAGCAGTTCTTC. The chain links TRBV7-6 to TRBJ2-1; 10 bases are shared with TRBD2. CDR3 length: 19 amino acids. Germline CDR1 reads SGHVS; CDR2 reads FNYEAQ. V dropped 6 bases and J dropped 1; count of bases not matched to a gene: 15.

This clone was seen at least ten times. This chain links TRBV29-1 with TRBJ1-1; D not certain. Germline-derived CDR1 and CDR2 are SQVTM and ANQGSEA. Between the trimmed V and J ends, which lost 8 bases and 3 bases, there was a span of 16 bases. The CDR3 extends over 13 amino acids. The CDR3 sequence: CSIRFPRDTEAFF. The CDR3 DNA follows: TGCAGCATACGATTTCCACGGGACACTGAAGCTTTCTTT.